This T cell receptor (beta chain) came from a study of T cells in Graves' hyperthyroidism and ophthalmopathy. The germline V gene encodes CDR1 SGHVS and CDR2 FNYEAQ. The CDR3 totals 16 residues. J was trimmed by 6 bases and V by 5 bases; bases with no gene match: 7. Amplification of TCR beta CDR3 regions used RNA as the template. The TCR CDR3 was amplified in a first-round RT-PCR using the HTBI primer set. TCRdb independently ran MiXCR on the multiplex PCR reads; one entry per CDR3 protein. The table records around 700,000 distinct CDR3 sequences, around 20% of them present only once. Findings and limits, study-wide: Median prediction lead before ophthalmopathy onset was 6.5 months with the model. Appearing also in blood were most of the thyroid clonotypes expanded above 0.001.

As regards this clonotype: The antigen remains unidentified.

Fresh peripheral blood, roughly 9.6 ml, was the source of the PBMCs. This clonotype was obtained from a woman aged 45-60 years with Graves' hyperthyroidism that later progressed to Graves' ophthalmopathy. V and J are TRBV7-6 and TRBJ2-3, with TRBD2 matching over 14 bases. Sequencing was carried out using blood. The CDR3 coding sequence is TGTGCCAGCAGCCCCGGGACTAGCGGGGGTTGGGATACGCAGTATTTT. Amino acids: CASSPGTSGGWDTQYF.